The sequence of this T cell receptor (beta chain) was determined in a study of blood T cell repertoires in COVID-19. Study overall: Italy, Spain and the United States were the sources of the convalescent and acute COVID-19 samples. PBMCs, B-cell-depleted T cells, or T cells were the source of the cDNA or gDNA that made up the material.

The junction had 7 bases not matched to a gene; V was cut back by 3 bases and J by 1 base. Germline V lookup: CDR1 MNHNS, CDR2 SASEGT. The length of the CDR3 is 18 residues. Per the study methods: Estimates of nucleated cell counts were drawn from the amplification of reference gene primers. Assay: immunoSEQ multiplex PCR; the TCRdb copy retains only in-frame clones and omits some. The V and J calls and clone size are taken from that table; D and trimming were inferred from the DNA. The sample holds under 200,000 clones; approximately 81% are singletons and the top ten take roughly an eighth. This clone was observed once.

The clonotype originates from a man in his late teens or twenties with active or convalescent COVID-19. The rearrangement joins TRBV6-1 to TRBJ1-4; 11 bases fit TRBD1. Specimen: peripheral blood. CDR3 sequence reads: CASSDGQGAGGTNEKLFF. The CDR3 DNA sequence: TGTGCCAGCAGTGACGGACAGGGGGCAGGAGGAACTAATGAAAAACTGTTTTTT.